The 29 T cell receptor beta chains below all came from one sample that was sequenced in a study of blood T cells in healthy people across ages. PCR was performed a second time for about 7 to 12 cycles using a sample-barcoded 5' primer and a J-beta primer mix. TCRdb re-analysed the 5' RACE reads in MiXCR, keeping a single row per CDR3 protein. The sample has roughly 1,800,000 distinct CDR3 sequences; around 50% are singletons. The specimen was blood. The receptors stem from a woman aged 40 to 55 in good health.

The chain combines TRBV5-5 with TRBJ2-7; 12 bases line up with TRBD2. Germline loops: CDR1 SGHKS, CDR2 YYEKEE (reference sequence). This CDR3 has 16 residues. J gave up 2 bases and V 1 base, and 4 bases lay outside the gene matches. CDR3: CASSLQLAGGTYEQYF. The CDR3 DNA reads as TGTGCCAGCAGCTTGCAACTAGCGGGGGGTACCTACGAGCAGTACTTC.

The CDR3 sequence is CASSTWDRYYEQYF. In DNA, the CDR3 is TGTGCCAGCAGTACATGGGACCGCTACTACGAGCAGTACTTC. This chain links TRBV12-3 or TRBV12-4 with TRBJ2-7, with D tentatively TRBD1 or TRBD2 (5 bases each). The V end was cut by 5 bases, the J end by 3 bases, with 14 bases between. The CDR3 consists of 14 residues.

This clonotype has a handful of counts. The chain couples TRBV29-1 to TRBJ2-1; D is perhaps TRBD1 (5 bases). From germline, CDR1 is SQVTM and CDR2 ANQGSEA. There are 13 residues in the CDR3. V was cut by 7 bases and J by 4 bases, with 14 bases left in between. The CDR3 bases are TGCAGCGCCCGACAGACCCTTTACAATGAGCAGTTCTTC. As protein: CSARQTLYNEQFF.

This clonotype was recorded a few times. The chain carries TRBV20-1 and TRBJ1-2; 7 bases match TRBD1. Germline V lookup: CDR1 DFQATT, CDR2 SNEGSKA (reference sequence). Losses at the gene ends were 5 bases for V and 1 base for J; bases not matched to a gene: 19. There are 18 residues in the CDR3. This CDR3 is CSAYDQADPGGGNYGYTF. The CDR3 DNA reads TGCAGTGCTTACGATCAGGCCGACCCAGGGGGTGGTAACTATGGCTACACCTTC.

This clonotype has more than one count but fewer than ten. The chain links TRBV29-1 to TRBJ1-2; D is uncertain. The CDR3 has 12 residues. Germline values: CDR1 SQVTM, CDR2 ANQGSEA. The V end was cut by 7 bases, the J end by 2 bases, with 11 bases between. This CDR3 is CSASSVNYGYTF. CDR3 coding DNA: TGCAGCGCCTCCTCTGTCAACTATGGCTACACCTTC. Variable domain in full (rest from reference TRBV29-1 and TRBJ1-2): SAVISQKPSRDICQRGTSLTIQCQVDSQVTMMFWYRQQPGQSLTLIATANQGSEATYESGFVIDKFPISRPNLTFSTLTVSNMSPEDSSIYLCSASSVNYGYTFGSGTRLTVV.

The sample holds a few counts of this clonotype. J is TRBJ2-5 and V is TRBV4-2, with 13 bases aligning to TRBD2. The tail of the sequence fits TRBJ2-7 better, so the J call may be wrong. CDR1 and CDR2 from the germline V gene are LGHNA and YNFKEQ. The CDR3 contains 22 residues. The CDR3 DNA sequence: TGTGCCAGCAGCCAAGATGGCGGACAGACCGCTGGACTAGCGGGGGCACGCTACGAGCAGTACTTC. This translates into CASSQDGGQTAGLAGARYEQYF.

This clonotype was found a few times. The chain couples TRBV12-3 or TRBV12-4 to TRBJ2-1, with TRBD2 identical over 7 bases. The CDR3 consists of 12 residues. After removal of 4 bases from V and 10 bases from J, the junction contained 4 bases not matched to a gene. CDR3 nucleotide sequence: TGTGCCAGCAGTTATCTTAGCGGGGAGCAGTTCTTC. Its protein product is CASSYLSGEQFF.

This rearrangement joins TRBV20-1 to TRBJ2-1; TRBD1 matches 8 bases. This CDR3 spans 14 amino acids. V shed 2 bases, J shed 8 bases, and the junction held 8 bases outside the gene matches. CDR1 DFQATT and CDR2 SNEGSKA come from the germline V gene (reference sequence). The CDR3 protein is CSARMQGAIDEQFF. DNA of the CDR3: TGCAGTGCTAGAATGCAGGGGGCGATTGATGAGCAGTTCTTC.

The V gene is TRBV25-1, the J gene TRBJ2-4; 7 nucleotides line up with TRBD2. This CDR3 is built from 15 residues. J was trimmed by 1 base and V by 6 bases; bases with no gene match: 6. Germline lookup yields CDR1 MGHDK and CDR2 SYGVNS. CDR3 DNA: TGTGCCAGCAGGGGGGGGAGCAGCGCCAAAAACATTCAGTACTTC. As protein: CASRGGSSAKNIQYF. The whole variable domain, filled in from reference TRBV25-1 and TRBJ2-4, reads EADIYQTPRYLVIGTGKKITLECSQTMGHDKMYWYQQDPGMELHLIHYSYGVNSTEKGDLSSESTVSRIRTEHFPLTLESARPSHTSQYLCASRGGSSAKNIQYFGAGTRLSVL.

This clonotype has only a few counts. This chain connects TRBV6-1 to TRBJ2-2; tentative D call: TRBD2 (7 bases). This CDR3 comprises 14 residues. Trimming left V 8 bases short and J 3 bases short, with 13 bases between. The V gene's germline CDR1 is MNHNS and CDR2 SASEGT. CDR3 coding DNA: TGTGCCAGCGAGGGGGGGGTAGACACCGGGGAGCTGTTTTTT. It translates to CASEGGVDTGELFF.

This clonotype was detected a few times. The chain combines TRBV29-1 with TRBJ1-2, with 9 bases aligning to TRBD1. With V trimmed by 4 bases and J by 2 bases, 5 bases remained unmatched. Germline-derived CDR1 and CDR2 are SQVTM and ANQGSEA. This CDR3 region has 14 residues. CDR3 sequence: CSVGDRGKNYGYTF. CDR3 DNA sequence: TGCAGCGTTGGCGACAGGGGGAAAAACTATGGCTACACCTTC.

This clonotype was seen just once. V is TRBV4-2 and J is TRBJ2-1, with a possible D match to TRBD1 (5 bases). Trimming left V 0 bases short and J 3 bases short, with 12 bases between. The CDR3 is 16 amino acids. Germline CDR1 is LGHNA and CDR2 is YNFKEQ. The CDR3: CASSQDKGHYYNEQFF. CDR3 coding DNA: TGTGCCAGCAGCCAAGATAAAGGACACTACTACAATGAGCAGTTCTTC.

Note on this clonotype: At one end the junction does not follow the germline gene, possibly because of a read error. V and J are TRBV7-7 and TRBJ2-5; D may be TRBD1 (5 bases). Germline V lookup: CDR1 SSHAT, CDR2 FNYEAQ (reference sequence). The CDR3 sequence is 15 residues long. CDR3 in amino acids: CASSPTQGPGETQYF. The CDR3 nucleotides are TGTGCTAGCAGCCCCACGCAGGGTCCCGGGGAGACCCAGTACTTC.

The V gene is TRBV20-1, the J gene TRBJ1-5; D might be TRBD1 (6 bases). Looked up from germline, CDR1 is DFQATT and CDR2 is SNEGSKA (reference sequence). The V end was cut by 1 base, the J end by 5 bases, with 12 bases between. CDR3 length equals 14 residues. The CDR3 sequence is CSARVIRGHQPQHF. CDR3 in DNA: TGCAGTGCTAGAGTAATCCGGGGGCATCAGCCCCAGCATTTT.

The chain employs TRBV4-2 and TRBJ2-7; no definite D call. With the DNA end fitting TRBJ2-5 better, the J assignment may be wrong. The length of the CDR3 is 12 residues. Germline V gene data show CDR1 as LGHNA and CDR2 as YNFKEQ. CDR3 nucleotides: TGTGCCAGCAGCCATATGGGGGAGACCCAGTACTTC. Translated, it gives CASSHMGETQYF.

This clonotype showed up just a few times. V and J are TRBV5-1 and TRBJ1-1; D unresolved. Trimming removed 1 base from V and 1 base from J, with 11 bases in between. Germline V gene lookup returns CDR1 SGHRS and CDR2 YFSETQ. The CDR3 sequence is 15 residues long. Written as DNA, the CDR3 is TGCGCCAGCAGCTTGTTCGTTCAGCAGAACACTGAAGCTTTCTTT. It specifies CASSLFVQQNTEAFF.

The chain is built from TRBV20-1 and TRBJ2-5; D is uncertain. Trimming took off 3 bases at V and 11 bases at J, with 25 bases between the two ends. The CDR3 has 15 residues. Germline V gives CDR1 DFQATT, CDR2 SNEGSKA (reference sequence). The CDR3 sequence is CSASVGLGMYNEQYF. In DNA, the CDR3 is TGCAGTGCTAGCGTAGGGTTAGGGATGTACAATGAGCAGTACTTC.

The genes are TRBV5-1 and TRBJ2-5, with a weak D call TRBD1 (6 bases). The germline V and J ends were trimmed by 2 bases and 2 bases, with 16 bases remaining between them. The V gene's germline CDR1 is SGHRS and CDR2 YFSETQ. CDR3 length: 16 amino acids. The DNA for the CDR3 is TGCGCCAGCAGCTTAACCATGACAGGAATACAAGAGACCCAGTACTTC. It specifies CASSLTMTGIQETQYF.

A few counts support this clonotype. This sequence joins TRBV10-3 and TRBJ2-4; the D is unclear. V dropped 2 bases and J dropped 6 bases, with 14 bases sitting between them. The CDR3 extends over 15 amino acids. Germline lookup yields CDR1 ENHRY and CDR2 SYGVKD. In nucleotides, the CDR3 is TGTGCCATCAGTGAGCCGGGCTCTCAGAGAAACATTCAGTACTTC. The encoded protein is CAISEPGSQRNIQYF.

This clonotype occurred a few times. The rearrangement uses TRBV18 and TRBJ1-2; D remains ambiguous. The CDR3 is 15 amino acids. V dropped 3 bases and J dropped 5 bases, with 16 bases sitting between them. Germline CDR1 KGHSH, CDR2 LQKENI. The CDR3 region has the DNA TGTGCCAGCTCACCCTCTGGACGGAGTGATTATGGCTACACCTTC. Translating it yields CASSPSGRSDYGYTF.

This clonotype was observed a handful of times. The V call is TRBV27, the J call TRBJ1-5; a weak D match, TRBD1 (5 bases). The CDR3 consists of 15 residues. Germline V lookup: CDR1 MNHEY, CDR2 SMNVEV (reference sequence). V was clipped by 2 bases and J by 0 bases, with 8 bases between them. The CDR3 spells CASSLRQNSNQPQHF. In DNA, the CDR3 is TGTGCCAGCAGTTTAAGACAGAATAGCAATCAGCCCCAGCATTTT.

This clonotype was counted a few times. The V and J genes are TRBV6-1 and TRBJ2-7; TRBD1 agrees at 9 bases. The ends lost 6 bases at V and 7 bases at J; junction bases unmatched: 16. In germline, CDR1 is MNHNS, CDR2 SASEGT. The CDR3 totals 16 residues. CDR3 in amino acids: CASSTPEVQGAREQYF. In DNA form, the CDR3 reads TGTGCCAGCAGCACCCCGGAAGTACAGGGGGCGAGGGAGCAGTACTTC.

This clonotype was found a few times. This chain connects TRBV6-2 or TRBV6-3 to TRBJ2-7, with D possibly being TRBD2 (5 bases). The CDR3 totals 15 residues. Deletions cut 6 bases from V and 1 base from J, with 16 bases between. The germline V gene has CDR1 MNHEY and CDR2 SVGEGT. CDR3 residues: CASRLTRPGSYEQYF. CDR3 coding DNA: TGTGCCAGCAGATTAACGCGGCCGGGGTCCTACGAGCAGTACTTC.

This clonotype was detected only a few times. V and J are TRBV4-2 and TRBJ2-7; 10 nucleotides align to TRBD2. CDR1 and CDR2 from the germline V gene are LGHNA and YNFKEQ. The CDR3 has 14 amino acids. Trimming at V came to 4 bases and at J to 6 bases, leaving 6 bases not matched to a gene. The CDR3, as DNA: TGTGCCAGCAGCCGAGCGGGGGGGGAATTCGAGCAGTACTTC. Translating gives CASSRAGGEFEQYF.

The chain employs TRBV20-1 and TRBJ2-4, with 8 bases identical to TRBD1. The DNA end favors TRBJ2-7, so the J call may be wrong. The CDR3 is made up of 14 amino acids. Germline values: CDR1 DFQATT, CDR2 SNEGSKA (reference sequence). Here the CDR3 DNA reads TGCAGTGCCCGTAGCGAGGACAGGGTATACGAGCAGTACTTC. Translating it yields CSARSEDRVYEQYF.

This rearrangement joins TRBV19 to TRBJ2-4; D is uncertain. The J call may be wrong; the DNA end is better matched by TRBJ2-5. The CDR3 loop spans 15 amino acids. The V gene's germline CDR1 is LNHDA and CDR2 SQIVND (reference sequence). This CDR3 is CASSQDPSGTETQYF. CDR3 DNA sequence: TGTGCCAGTAGTCAAGACCCCTCGGGTACAGAGACCCAGTACTTC.

As concerns this clonotype: At one boundary the junction diverges from the germline segment, which might be a read error. The chain joins TRBV28 to TRBJ2-5, with D possibly being TRBD2 (7 bases). Germline V gene data show CDR1 as MDHEN and CDR2 as SYDVKM. The CDR3 runs 13 residues. The CDR3 bases are TGCGCGGGGGCTAGCGGAACCCAAGAGACCCAGTACTTC. This gives the protein CAGASGTQETQYF.

This clonotype was picked up a small number of times. The V call is TRBV5-1, the J call TRBJ2-1; D uncertain. This CDR3 has 15 amino acids. The germline V and J ends were trimmed by 4 bases and 3 bases, with 14 bases remaining between them. Per germline, CDR1 SGHRS and CDR2 YFSETQ. The CDR3 DNA sequence: TGCGCCAGCAGCACCCAGGACGGCTTCTACAATGAGCAGTTCTTC. It yields the protein CASSTQDGFYNEQFF.

The V and J genes are TRBV2 and TRBJ2-3; D remains unclear. Per germline, CDR1 SNHLY and CDR2 FYNNEI. The CDR3 totals 13 residues. Deletions cut 3 bases from V and 2 bases from J, with 6 bases between. This chain's CDR3 is CASSDVTTDTQYF. CDR3 DNA sequence: TGTGCCAGCAGTGATGTCACCACAGATACGCAGTATTTT.